A single sample gave rise to the 15 T cell receptor beta chains below, sequenced in a study of siplizumab effects on memory and regulatory T cells (dated by TCRdb to 2018 to 2020). The method was the immunoSEQ multiplex PCR assay. This is the immuneACCESS table as TCRdb keeps it, with only in-frame sequences that have V and J called. A part of the clones is gone; compared with another copy, unresolved V genes explain less than half, and the rest is unexplained. For this sample the table gives some 100,000 clones, of which 90% to 95% were detected only once. Around 0.68% of the sample is taken by the ten largest. The specimen was Tregs sorted from blood. These receptors were collected from a human donor in good health.

In regard to this clone: The sample contains more than one DNA sequence encoding this CDR3. The chain carries TRBV20-1 and TRBJ2-7; no clear D gene. The CDR3 runs 9 residues. Germline V gene data show CDR1 as DFQATT and CDR2 as SNEGSKA (reference sequence). V lost 3 bases and J lost 3, with 0 bases in between. The CDR3 region is CSASYEQYF. DNA of the CDR3: TGCAGTGCTAGCTACGAGCAGTACTTC.

V and J are TRBV11-2 and TRBJ2-6, with D unclear. CDR3 size: 17 residues. Between the trimmed V and J ends, which lost 4 bases and 2 bases, there was a span of 15 bases. CDR1 is SGHAT and CDR2 is FQNNGV in the germline V gene. The CDR3 DNA reads as TGTGCCAGCAGCTCTCTTTCGGCAGGAACTGGGGCCAACGTCCTGACTTTC. This sequence encodes CASSSLSAGTGANVLTF. Full variable domain (outside the CDR3, taken from reference TRBV11-2 and TRBJ2-6): EAGVAQSPRYKIIEKRQSVAFWCNPISGHATLYWYQQILGQGPKLLIQFQNNGVVDDSQLPKDRFSAERLKGVDSTLKIQPAKLEDSAVYLCASSSLSAGTGANVLTFGAGSRLTVL.

The genes are TRBV5-1 and TRBJ2-1, with TRBD2 matching over 15 bases. J was trimmed by 0 bases and V by 8 bases; bases with no gene match: 6. The CDR3 runs 17 residues. Germline V gives CDR1 SGHRS, CDR2 YFSETQ. CDR3 loop: CASGTSGRMSSYNEQFF. The CDR3, as DNA: TGCGCCAGTGGGACTAGCGGGAGGATGAGCTCCTACAATGAGCAGTTCTTC.

The J gene is TRBJ2-7, the V gene TRBV10-1; TRBD2 matches 9 bases. The junction had 7 bases not matched to a gene; V was cut back by 4 bases and J by 6 bases. The CDR3 spans 14 residues. Looked up from germline, CDR1 is WNHNN and CDR2 is SYGVQD (reference sequence). The CDR3 DNA sequence: TGCGCCAGCAGTGCACTAGCGGGTTCCATCGAGCAGTACTTC. Translating it yields CASSALAGSIEQYF.

This clone was detected once. This chain uses TRBV25-1 with TRBJ1-1; D not certain. CDR3 length: 14 amino acids. From germline, CDR1 is MGHDK and CDR2 SYGVNS. V lost 0 bases and J lost 1, with 6 bases in between. CDR3 region: CASSEYGENTEAFF. The CDR3 nucleotides read TGTGCCAGCAGTGAATATGGCGAGAACACTGAAGCTTTCTTT.

This clone appeared a single time. The rearrangement joins TRBV28 to TRBJ2-5, with D perhaps TRBD1 (6 bases). The CDR3 is 13 amino acids. Trimming took off 6 bases at V and 4 bases at J, with 12 bases between the two ends. Germline loops: CDR1 MDHEN, CDR2 SYDVKM. As DNA, the CDR3 is TGTGCCAGCAGCACAGGGATAGTAGAGACCCAGTACTTC. It encodes CASSTGIVETQYF.

The chain combines TRBV10-3 with TRBJ2-1; TRBD2 aligns across 9 bases. V lost 4 bases to trimming and J lost 5 bases; unmatched junction nucleotides: 0. This CDR3 spans 13 amino acids. Germline CDR1 reads ENHRY; CDR2 reads SYGVKD. The CDR3 bases are TGTGCCATCAGTGTAGCGGGAGACAATGAGCAGTTCTTC. This sequence encodes CAISVAGDNEQFF.

This rearrangement joins TRBV10-3 to TRBJ1-5; D is unresolved. V gave up 3 bases and J gave up 4 bases, with 10 bases separating them. The length of the CDR3 is 14 residues. Germline loops: CDR1 ENHRY, CDR2 SYGVKD. CDR3 in amino acids: CAISDSGWNQPQHF. In DNA form, the CDR3 reads TGTGCCATCAGTGACAGTGGTTGGAATCAGCCCCAGCATTTT.

This chain uses TRBV11-2 with TRBJ2-3, with D possibly TRBD1 on 5 matching bases. CDR1 and CDR2 (germline): SGHAT, FQNNGV. CDR3 length: 14 residues. Trimming pared 3 bases from V and 0 bases from J, leaving 7 bases between. DNA of the CDR3: TGTGCCAGCAGCTTCGACAGAAGCACAGATACGCAGTATTTT. It specifies CASSFDRSTDTQYF. Variable domain in full (rest from reference TRBV11-2 and TRBJ2-3): EAGVAQSPRYKIIEKRQSVAFWCNPISGHATLYWYQQILGQGPKLLIQFQNNGVVDDSQLPKDRFSAERLKGVDSTLKIQPAKLEDSAVYLCASSFDRSTDTQYFGPGTRLTVL.

The sample holds one count of this clone. The J gene is TRBJ1-5, the V gene TRBV4-1; maybe TRBD1 (5 bases). This CDR3 contains 16 residues. The germline gives CDR1 MGHRA, CDR2 YSYEKL. V was shortened by 1 base and J by 5 bases, with 15 bases between the two germline ends. CDR3 region: CASSQGVGAAHQPQHF. CDR3 nucleotide sequence: TGCGCCAGCAGCCAAGGGGTCGGGGCAGCCCATCAGCCCCAGCATTTT.

The CDR3 loop reads CASRLRTSGGTDTQYF. The CDR3 DNA follows: TGTGCCAGCAGACTCAGGACTAGCGGAGGCACAGATACGCAGTATTTT. V usage is TRBV2 and J usage is TRBJ2-3, with TRBD2 matching 10 bases. The CDR3 has 16 residues. From germline, CDR1 is SNHLY and CDR2 FYNNEI. Trimming cost V 6 bases and J 1 base; bases outside gene matches: 7.

The rearrangement uses TRBV5-1 and TRBJ2-5, with 8 bases identical to TRBD1. V dropped 4 bases and J dropped 4; count of bases not matched to a gene: 12. The CDR3 is made up of 16 amino acids. The germline V gene encodes CDR1 SGHRS and CDR2 YFSETQ. CDR3 region: CASSLLPRQGLETQYF. The CDR3 nucleotides read TGCGCCAGCAGCCTTCTCCCACGACAGGGGCTAGAGACCCAGTACTTC. The full variable domain, in which reference TRBV5-1 and TRBJ2-5 provide the parts outside the CDR3, is KAGVTQTPRYLIKTRGQQVTLSCSPISGHRSVSWYQQTPGQGLQFLFEYFSETQRNKGNFPGRFSGRQFSNSRSEMNVSTLELGDSALYLCASSLLPRQGLETQYFGPGTRLLVL.

The chain uses TRBV29-1 and TRBJ2-7, with 8 bases aligning to TRBD2. The CDR3 has 14 amino acids. The V segment lost 2 bases and the J segment 5 bases; nucleotides outside the gene matches: 8. In germline, CDR1 is SQVTM, CDR2 ANQGSEA. This chain's CDR3 is CSVESPGLVNEQYF. The DNA for the CDR3 is TGCAGCGTTGAATCACCGGGACTAGTCAACGAGCAGTACTTC.

The chain combines TRBV25-1 with TRBJ2-7; TRBD2 is a possible D gene (6 bases). V lost 7 bases and J 0 bases, leaving 10 bases between the germline ends. This CDR3 is built from 13 residues. Per germline, CDR1 MGHDK and CDR2 SYGVNS. The CDR3 loop reads CASTRDSSYEQYF. The CDR3 region has the DNA TGTGCCAGCACCCGGGACTCCTCCTACGAGCAGTACTTC.

The rearrangement uses TRBV10-3 and TRBJ2-7, with D unresolved. V was shortened by 1 base and J by 4 bases, with 8 bases between the two germline ends. The CDR3 runs to 13 residues. Germline V gene data show CDR1 as ENHRY and CDR2 as SYGVKD. The DNA of the CDR3 is TGTGCCATCAGTGAGTTCCAGACGTACGAGCAGTACTTC. Protein product: CAISEFQTYEQYF.